This entry lists 7 T cell receptor beta chains sequenced from one sample in a study of response to subunit inactivated influenza vaccine. Using its own MiXCR run on the RT-PCR reads, TCRdb lists one record per CDR3 protein. The top ten hold roughly 10% of the sample, which has about 780,000 distinct CDR3 sequences, 15% to 20% seen once. The source material was PBMCs from blood, sampled more than 4 days after vaccination. Receptor source: a man in his fifties or sixties who received an inactivated influenza vaccine.

This chain connects TRBV20-1 to TRBJ2-2; 7 bases map to TRBD1. This CDR3 has 15 residues. With V trimmed by 0 bases and J by 7 bases, 8 bases remained unmatched. Germline V gene data show CDR1 as DFQATT and CDR2 as SNEGSKA (reference sequence). The CDR3 bases are TGCAGTGCTAGAGATAGCCAGAGACAGGGCGGGGAGCTGTTTTTT. Amino acid sequence: CSARDSQRQGGELFF.

This clonotype was counted only a few times. V gene TRBV5-1 combines with J gene TRBJ2-5; possibly TRBD1 or TRBD2 for D (5 bases each). Trimming cost V 2 bases and J 5 bases, with 10 bases left between them. Germline assignment: CDR1 SGHRS and CDR2 YFSETQ. This CDR3 has 13 residues. The CDR3 loop reads CASSFWGMETQYF. CDR3 bases: TGCGCCAGCAGCTTCTGGGGGATGGAGACCCAGTACTTC.

This clonotype was recorded a few times. The V gene is TRBV5-1, the J gene TRBJ2-5, with TRBD1 identical over 9 bases. The CDR3 spans 14 residues. CDR1 is SGHRS, CDR2 YFSETQ, per germline. The V gene end was trimmed by 0 bases and the J gene end by 7 bases; junction bases not matched to a gene: 4. CDR3 sequence reads: CASSLDRGRGTQYF. The CDR3 bases are TGCGCCAGCAGCTTGGACAGGGGGCGAGGGACCCAGTACTTC. Full variable domain (outside the CDR3, taken from reference TRBV5-1 and TRBJ2-5): KAGVTQTPRYLIKTRGQQVTLSCSPISGHRSVSWYQQTPGQGLQFLFEYFSETQRNKGNFPGRFSGRQFSNSRSEMNVSTLELGDSALYLCASSLDRGRGTQYFGPGTRLLVL.

The rearrangement uses TRBV6-5 and TRBJ2-5; TRBD2 aligns across 16 bases. V was clipped by 2 bases and J by 0 bases; unmatched bases: 6. CDR1 and CDR2 from the germline V gene are MNHEY and SVGAGI. The CDR3 is made up of 19 amino acids. As DNA, the CDR3 is TGTGCCAGCAGTTACGTTGCGGGACTAGCGGGGGGGCACCAAGAGACCCAGTACTTC. This translates into CASSYVAGLAGGHQETQYF.

A few counts support this clonotype. The genes are TRBV12-3 or TRBV12-4 and TRBJ2-2; 9 nucleotides align to TRBD2. The CDR3 is 16 residues long. After removal of 7 bases from V and 5 bases from J, the junction contained 11 bases not matched to a gene. The CDR3 reads CASTLGGSGSTGELFF. The DNA of the CDR3 is TGTGCCAGCACCCTCGGGGGTAGCGGGAGTACCGGGGAGCTGTTTTTT.

The chain recombines TRBV5-1 with TRBJ2-5, with TRBD1 matching 9 bases. V was clipped by 1 base and J by 5 bases; unmatched bases: 3. The CDR3 length is 14 residues. The V gene's germline CDR1 is SGHRS and CDR2 YFSETQ. The CDR3 spells CASSLLQGAETQYF. DNA of the CDR3: TGCGCCAGCAGCTTGCTACAGGGGGCCGAGACCCAGTACTTC.

In its sample, this clonotype was seen many times. The CDR3 spells CASSLTRQISTGELFF. Written as DNA, the CDR3 is TGTGCCAGCAGCCTTACGCGACAGATTAGCACCGGGGAGCTGTTTTTT. V usage is TRBV5-6 and J usage is TRBJ2-2; D may be TRBD1 (5 bases). The CDR3 spans 16 residues. Trimming left V 4 bases short and J 4 bases short, with 17 bases between. Germline V gene data show CDR1 as SGHDT and CDR2 as YYEEEE.